This TCR beta chain originates from a study of T-cell memory formation after mild COVID-19. Whole-study context: Largely donor-specific sequence clusters came from two donors.

TCRdb re-derived calls from the 5' RACE reads in MiXCR, one entry per CDR3 protein. The sample yields 450,000 to 650,000 distinct CDR3 sequences, around 17% seen once. CDR3 length: 15 amino acids. Trimming cost V 5 bases and J 2 bases, with 16 bases left between them. Germline CDR1 and CDR2: SEHNR and FQNEAQ (reference sequence). The sequencing input was PBMCs or a T cell subset sorted from them (not recorded which). The V and J genes are TRBV7-9 and TRBJ2-7; D may be TRBD1 (6 bases). The TCR sequence derives from an adult woman who had mild COVID-19 (a few samples of this study predate the infection). Cell type and time point are not known. In DNA, the CDR3 is TGTGCCAGCAGCGCAGGGGACCCGAGGGCCTACGAGCAGTACTTC. Translation: CASSAGDPRAYEQYF.